Listed below are T cell receptor beta chains from one sample, sequenced in a study of T cell responses to AZD1222 COVID-19 vaccine. The protocol was immunoSEQ multiplex PCR, while the TCRdb copy is restricted to in-frame clones and leaves out a portion. The sample shows about 150,000 clones, 70% to 90% of them seen only once. Sequences were derived from peripheral blood, sampled on day 0 of MenACWY control vaccination. The receptors originated from an adult in good health. Each CDR3 is given with its conserved first and last residue. A D gene is named only where the DNA matches it firmly. Rows give clone size only sometimes, using once, few, many, or a class for an expanded clone.

D,size,V,J,DNA,CDR3
-,-,TRBV7-2,TRBJ1-1,TGTGCCAGCAGCTTAAATGGTAGGGGGAACGAAGCTTTCTTT,CASSLNGRGNEAFF
-,-,TRBV18,TRBJ1-6,TGTGCCAGCTCACCCGGACAGAACTATAATTCACCCCTCCACTTT,CASSPGQNYNSPLHF
TRBD1,once,TRBV11-2,TRBJ2-5,TGTGCCAGCAGATCTCAGGGACAGGGGATAGAGACCCAGTACTTC,CASRSQGQGIETQYF
-,-,TRBV10-1,TRBJ2-1,TGCGCCAGCAGTGCGGGGTCTTACAATGAGCAGTTCTTC,CASSAGSYNEQFF
TRBD1,-,TRBV28,TRBJ1-1,TGTGCCAGCAGTTTACCCCTGACAGGGTGGACTGAAGCTTTCTTT,CASSLPLTGWTEAFF
-,-,TRBV7-6,TRBJ1-5,TGTGCCAGCGGACAAGGAAGCAATCAGCCCCAGCATTTT,CASGQGSNQPQHF
-,-,TRBV5-6,TRBJ1-5,TGTGCCAGCAGCTTGGGCCCCCGGGGGGGGAGCGGCCAGCCCCAGCATTTT,CASSLGPRGGSGQPQHF
TRBD1,-,TRBV13,TRBJ1-6,TGTGCCAGCAGCCACCGGGACAGGGGATCACCCCTCCACTTT,CASSHRDRGSPLHF
-,-,TRBV11-2,TRBJ2-1,TGTGCCAGCAGCCCCACCAGGGCTAGCGAGCAGTTCTTC,CASSPTRASEQFF
-,-,TRBV11-2,TRBJ1-2,TGTGCCAGCAGCTTAACTGCGCGAGGAGCTAACTATGGCTACACCTTC,CASSLTARGANYGYTF
-,-,TRBV7-9,TRBJ2-3,TGTGCCAGCAGCTATCTCGCGGGCGGCACAGATACGCAGTATTTT,CASSYLAGGTDTQYF
-,-,TRBV9,TRBJ2-7,TGTGCCAGCCCCGTGGTAGAGCAGTACTTC,CASPVVEQYF
-,-,TRBV5-1,TRBJ1-6,TGCGCCAGCAGTGCGGGGGGGGCTAATTCACCCCTCCACTTT,CASSAGGANSPLHF
-,-,TRBV10-3,TRBJ1-1,TGTGCCATCAGTGAGTCAGAGGTCCGATTGAACACTGAAGCTTTCTTT,CAISESEVRLNTEAFF
TRBD2,-,TRBV11-3,TRBJ2-1,TGTGCCAGCAGCCTGAAACCCTTAGCGGGGGCCTACAATGAGCAGTTCTTC,CASSLKPLAGAYNEQFF
-,-,TRBV19,TRBJ1-5,TGTGCCAGTAGATTGGGCCAGGGCTCGGGCGATCAGCCCCAGCATTTT,CASRLGQGSGDQPQHF
-,-,TRBV12-5,TRBJ2-1,TGTGCTAGTGGTCCGAACTACCGCTACAATGAGCAGTTCTTC,CASGPNYRYNEQFF
-,-,TRBV7-8,TRBJ2-1,TGTGCCAGCAGCTTAAGAGCTCCGGGGGAGCAGTTCTTC,CASSLRAPGEQFF
TRBD2,-,TRBV3-1/TRBV3-2,TRBJ2-2,TGTGCCAGCAGCCAAGAAAGTCGCCGGGTAGGGACTAGCGGGGGGGCCAACACCGGGGAGCTGTTTTTT,CASSQESRRVGTSGGANTGELFF
-,-,TRBV29-1,TRBJ1-1,TGCAGCGTTGAAATACGGAACACTGAAGCTTTCTTT,CSVEIRNTEAFF
-,-,TRBV6-5,TRBJ1-5,TGTGCCAGTTCCCAGGGTCCTTCATATCAGCCCCAGCATTTT,CASSQGPSYQPQHF
-,-,TRBV27,TRBJ1-1,TGTGCCAGCAGTTTTGGAACAGGGTACGGGAACACTGAAGCTTTCTTT,CASSFGTGYGNTEAFF
-,-,TRBV18,TRBJ2-3,TGTGCCAGCTCCTTCTCTCGCACAGATACGCAGTATTTT,CASSFSRTDTQYF
-,-,TRBV12-3/TRBV12-4,TRBJ2-3,TGTGCCAGCAGTTTATTAAGCTGGGATACGCAGTATTTT,CASSLLSWDTQYF
-,-,TRBV25-1,TRBJ2-5,TGTGCCAGCAGTGCAGGACCGACGGGGACCCAGTACTTC,CASSAGPTGTQYF
-,once,TRBV7-3,TRBJ1-3,TGTGCCAGCAGCCCGACAGCCGGCTCTGGAAACACCATATATTTT,CASSPTAGSGNTIYF
-,-,TRBV5-1,TRBJ1-5,TGCGCCAGCAGCTTGGGTCCCGGCGCCCCATCCAAGCCCCAGCATTTT,CASSLGPGAPSKPQHF
TRBD1,-,TRBV15,TRBJ1-6,TGTGCCACCAGCGGTCCAGGGGGAGGATCACCCCTCCACTTT,CATSGPGGGSPLHF
-,-,TRBV4-1,TRBJ1-4,TGCGCCAGCAGGGGAGGGGAGTATGCAACTAATGAAAAACTGTTTTTT,CASRGGEYATNEKLFF
-,-,TRBV19,TRBJ2-7,TGTGCCAGTAGTCGGAGGGGACGGGACGAGCAGTACTTC,CASSRRGRDEQYF
TRBD1,-,TRBV6-5,TRBJ1-2,TGTGCCAGCAGTCACGACAGGGGGTCTGGCTACACCTTC,CASSHDRGSGYTF
-,-,TRBV28,TRBJ2-3,TGTGCCAGCAGTTTACTCACCCCCAACCCTCGGAGGCAGTATTTT,CASSLLTPNPRRQYF
-,-,TRBV7-9,TRBJ1-3,TGTGCCAGCAGCTCCGGACTGGCCCACGCGGGAAACACCATATATTTT,CASSSGLAHAGNTIYF
TRBD2,-,TRBV4-2,TRBJ2-2,TGTGCCAGCAGCCAAGAGCTAGCGGGAGCCGGGGAGCTGTTTTTT,CASSQELAGAGELFF
TRBD1,once,TRBV2,TRBJ2-7,TGTGCCAGCAGTCGACTGACAGGGTTCAGCGAGCAGTACTTC,CASSRLTGFSEQYF
-,-,TRBV5-1,TRBJ1-4,TGCGCCAGCAGCTTGGCCGACCCTGGTCGTGAAAAACTGTTTTTT,CASSLADPGREKLFF
-,-,TRBV5-1,TRBJ2-7,TGCGCCAGCAGCCTTGGCAGCGGTGAGACCTACGAGCAGTACTTC,CASSLGSGETYEQYF
TRBD2,-,TRBV3-1/TRBV3-2,TRBJ2-2,TGTGCCAGCAGCCCGATGGGACTAGCAGGGCCCGGGGAGCTGTTTTTT,CASSPMGLAGPGELFF
-,once,TRBV4-1,TRBJ1-2,TGCGCCAGCAGCCAAGCGGGCAGGGGCCACTATGGCTACACCTTC,CASSQAGRGHYGYTF
TRBD1,-,TRBV7-6,TRBJ1-1,TGTGCCAGCAGCTTAGCCGGACAGGGAAGGACTGAAGCTTTCTTT,CASSLAGQGRTEAFF
-,-,TRBV5-1,TRBJ1-5,TGCGCCAGCAGCTTGAACTCTGGGGAGCCCCAGCATTTT,CASSLNSGEPQHF
TRBD2,-,TRBV10-3,TRBJ2-1,TGTGCCATCAGAGCGAGCGGGAGGGCGGACAATGAGCAGTTCTTC,CAIRASGRADNEQFF
TRBD1,-,TRBV7-9,TRBJ1-3,TGTGCCACTCAGACAGGGGTAGAAAGAAACACCATATATTTT,CATQTGVERNTIYF
-,-,TRBV11-3,TRBJ1-6,TGTGCCAGCAGCTTATCCAGGGCTGGTTCACCCCTCCACTTT,CASSLSRAGSPLHF
TRBD2,-,TRBV7-8,TRBJ2-1,TGTGCCAGCAGCCCGTGGGGACCGGGAGGGCCTAACAATGAGCAGTTCTTC,CASSPWGPGGPNNEQFF
TRBD2,-,TRBV18,TRBJ2-3,TGTGCCAGCTCACCCGTACTAGCGGGACCCGCGGATACGCAGTATTTT,CASSPVLAGPADTQYF
-,-,TRBV10-3,TRBJ2-3,TGTGCCATCAGCCGTAAGACAGCGTCTAGCACAGATACGCAGTATTTT,CAISRKTASSTDTQYF
-,-,TRBV4-3,TRBJ2-5,TGCGCCAGCAGCCGTTACAGGGAAGAGACCCAGTACTTC,CASSRYREETQYF
-,once,TRBV5-5,TRBJ2-7,TGTGCCAGCAGCGTAGGACTCCCCTACGAGCAGTACTTC,CASSVGLPYEQYF
-,once,TRBV7-9,TRBJ1-3,TGTGCCAGCAGCTTAAGGGACATTCGGGGAAACACCATATATTTT,CASSLRDIRGNTIYF
TRBD1,-,TRBV29-1,TRBJ1-1,TGCAGCGTTGAAGGTGGACAGGGGAACACTGAAGCTTTCTTT,CSVEGGQGNTEAFF
TRBD1,-,TRBV9,TRBJ1-2,TGTGCCAGCAGCTTTCGGACAGGGCATGGCTACACCTTC,CASSFRTGHGYTF
-,-,TRBV7-9,TRBJ1-2,TGTGCCAGCAGCACCTCGGACGGGGGGGATGGCTACACCTTC,CASSTSDGGDGYTF
-,-,TRBV6-6,TRBJ2-7,TGTGCCAGCAGTTACGGAGGTTCCTACGAGCAGTACTTC,CASSYGGSYEQYF
TRBD2,-,TRBV3-1/TRBV3-2,TRBJ2-5,TGTGCCAGCAGCCAGCGGGGGCAAGAGACCCAGTACTTC,CASSQRGQETQYF
-,-,TRBV19,TRBJ2-6,TGTGCCAGTAGTAGTGGACGGACATCTGGGGCCAACGTCCTGACTTTC,CASSSGRTSGANVLTF
TRBD1,-,TRBV7-8,TRBJ1-1,TGTGCCAGCAGCTACAAGCCGGGACAGTCTGAAGCTTTCTTT,CASSYKPGQSEAFF
TRBD2,-,TRBV9,TRBJ2-1,TGTGCCAGCAGCGTAGGGAGTAGCGGGTACTCCTACAATGAGCAGTTCTTC,CASSVGSSGYSYNEQFF
-,-,TRBV7-8,TRBJ1-1,TGTGCCAGCAGCTTACGGCCAGGGGCCACTGAAGCTTTCTTT,CASSLRPGATEAFF